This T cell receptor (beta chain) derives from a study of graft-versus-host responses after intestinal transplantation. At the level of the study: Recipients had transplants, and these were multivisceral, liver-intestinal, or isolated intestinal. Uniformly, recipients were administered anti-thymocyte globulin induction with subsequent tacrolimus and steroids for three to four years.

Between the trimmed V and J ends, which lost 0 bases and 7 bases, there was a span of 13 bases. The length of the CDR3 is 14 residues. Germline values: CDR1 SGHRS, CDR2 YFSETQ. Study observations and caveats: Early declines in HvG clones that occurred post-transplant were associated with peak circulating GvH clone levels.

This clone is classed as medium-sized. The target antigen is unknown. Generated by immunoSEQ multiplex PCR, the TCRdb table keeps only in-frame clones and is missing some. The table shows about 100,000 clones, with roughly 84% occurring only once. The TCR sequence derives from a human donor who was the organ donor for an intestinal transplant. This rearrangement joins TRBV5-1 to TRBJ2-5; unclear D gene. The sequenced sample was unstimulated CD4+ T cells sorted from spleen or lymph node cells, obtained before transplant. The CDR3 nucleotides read TGCGCCAGCAGCTTGGTGTCAGTCTCAGGGACCCAGTACTTC. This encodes CASSLVSVSGTQYF.